These 15 T cell receptor beta chains share one sample of origin, sequenced in a study of primary melanoma T cells and metastatic recurrence. The method was immunoSEQ multiplex PCR; TCRdb's version includes in-frame clones alone and lacks a portion of them. The sample consists of some 2,200 clones, roughly 71% of them appearing once. The sequenced sample was melanoma tumor tissue. These receptors originate from a human donor with melanoma.

This clone was counted a single time. The chain employs TRBV11-3 and TRBJ1-5, with a possible D match to TRBD1 (5 bases). This CDR3 has 15 amino acids. V was cut by 5 bases and J by 4 bases, with 15 bases left in between. The V gene's germline CDR1 is SGHNT and CDR2 YENEEA. The CDR3 DNA sequence: TGTGCCAGCAGCCCCTCATTCGGGGGGAATCAGCCCCAGCATTTT. It encodes CASSPSFGGNQPQHF.

The chain is built from TRBV11-3 and TRBJ2-3, with TRBD1 matching 9 bases. V was clipped by 6 bases and J by 4 bases; unmatched bases: 8. Germline lookup yields CDR1 SGHNT and CDR2 YENEEA. The CDR3 is 15 amino acids. CDR3 in DNA: TGTGCCAGCAGACCCGGGGACAGGGTACCAGATACGCAGTATTTT. It yields the protein CASRPGDRVPDTQYF.

This clone came up a few times. V usage is TRBV19 and J usage is TRBJ1-5; D is unresolved. The length of the CDR3 is 13 residues. Trimming stripped 4 bases from V and 7 bases from J, with 11 bases between. Germline CDR1 LNHDA, CDR2 SQIVND (reference sequence). The CDR3 DNA is TGTGCCAGTAGTACCCACGAAGGCCAGCCCCAGCATTTT. It yields the protein CASSTHEGQPQHF.

The CDR3 here is CASSLDSRGLEQYF. In DNA, the CDR3 is TGCGCCAGCAGCTTGGACAGTCGTGGTCTCGAGCAGTACTTC. This chain links TRBV5-1 with TRBJ2-7; D ambiguous. Germline V CDR1 and CDR2: SGHRS, YFSETQ. The CDR3 is made up of 14 amino acids. Trimming pared 0 bases from V and 6 bases from J, leaving 13 bases between.

This chain uses TRBV28 with TRBJ1-4, with TRBD1 matching 10 bases. Germline CDR1 MDHEN, CDR2 SYDVKM. The V and J ends lost 2 bases and 2 bases, in that order; junction bases with no gene match: 5. The CDR3 consists of 17 residues. Here the CDR3 DNA reads TGTGCCAGCAGTTTACCCGGACAGGGGGTTACTAATGAAAAACTGTTTTTT. This gives the protein CASSLPGQGVTNEKLFF.

This sequence joins TRBV6-8 and TRBJ2-7, with D perhaps matching TRBD1 or TRBD2 (5 bases each). The length of the CDR3 is 14 residues. Looked up from germline, CDR1 is MNHGY and CDR2 is SAAAGT. V lost 6 bases and J lost 2, with 14 bases in between. CDR3 nucleotide sequence: TGTGCCAGCAGAGTGGCCGGGGCCGCCTACGAGCAGTACTTC. This sequence encodes CASRVAGAAYEQYF.

The chain carries TRBV5-1 and TRBJ2-6; tentative D call: TRBD1 (5 bases). Germline CDR1 reads SGHRS; CDR2 reads YFSETQ. V gave up 0 bases and J gave up 0 bases, with 10 bases separating them. The CDR3 is 17 residues long. The CDR3 DNA is TGCGCCAGCAGCTTGGGACAGCCGAGCTCTGGGGCCAACGTCCTGACTTTC. It is translated as CASSLGQPSSGANVLTF.

This clone is large in the sample. The V gene is TRBV11-3, the J gene TRBJ2-2, with D uncertain. From germline, CDR1 is SGHNT and CDR2 YENEEA. V lost 6 bases and J lost 1, with 12 bases in between. This CDR3 region has 15 residues. DNA of the CDR3: TGTGCCAGCAGTCAGGCGCGGATGAACACCGGGGAGCTGTTTTTT. Translated: CASSQARMNTGELFF. The complete variable domain, with remaining parts taken from reference TRBV11-3 and TRBJ2-2, reads EAGVVQSPRYKIIEKKQPVAFWCNPISGHNTLYWYLQNLGQGPELLIRYENEEAVDDSQLPKDRFSAERLKGVDSTLKIQPAELGDSAVYLCASSQARMNTGELFFGEGSRLTVL.

In regard to this clone: One end of the junction varies from germline; a read error may be responsible. The CDR3 spells CAISAARGDYGYTF. As DNA, the CDR3 is TGTGCCATCAGTGCTGCGAGGGGAGATTATGGCTACACCTTC. The rearrangement uses TRBV6-8 and TRBJ1-2, with D perhaps TRBD1 (5 bases). The V gene's germline CDR1 is MNHGY and CDR2 SAAAGT. The CDR3 runs to 14 residues.

The table lists this clone with a count of one. This chain uses TRBV29-1 with TRBJ2-7, with unresolved D. The V and J ends lost 5 bases and 2 bases respectively, with 16 bases between them. The CDR3 covers 14 residues. CDR1 and CDR2 from the germline V gene are SQVTM and ANQGSEA. The CDR3 protein is CSVLFFPNPYEQYF. DNA of the CDR3: TGCAGCGTTCTATTTTTCCCTAATCCCTACGAGCAGTACTTC.

The rearrangement links TRBV6-8 to TRBJ1-2; possibly TRBD1 for D (6 bases). Germline CDR1 reads MNHGY; CDR2 reads SAAAGT. Trimming took off 6 bases at V and 5 bases at J, with 16 bases between the two ends. The CDR3 sequence is 14 residues long. In DNA form, the CDR3 reads TGTGCCAGCAGGACAGGTGGAGGGCAATATGGCTACACCTTC. Amino acids: CASRTGGGQYGYTF.

The chain has TRBV6-8 and TRBJ1-5, with TRBD1 matching 10 bases. Germline loops: CDR1 MNHGY, CDR2 SAAAGT. With 6 bases clipped from V and 10 bases from J, the junction kept 12 bases outside the gene matches. This CDR3 region has 15 residues. CDR3 coding DNA: TGTGCCAGCAGGCTTACCGACAGGGGGCGATCTCCCCAGCATTTT. Translating it yields CASRLTDRGRSPQHF.

The rearrangement links TRBV6-8 to TRBJ2-4; perhaps TRBD1 as D (6 bases). V was pared by 5 bases and J by 3 bases, with 14 bases between. CDR1 and CDR2 from the germline V gene are MNHGY and SAAAGT. There are 15 residues in the CDR3. The CDR3 nucleotides read TGTGCCAGCAGTACAGGGTTGGAAGACAAAAACATTCAGTACTTC. Protein product: CASSTGLEDKNIQYF.

The chain uses TRBV19 and TRBJ2-5; no clear D. Trimming removed 1 base at V and 3 bases at J, with 6 bases between. Germline CDR1 LNHDA, CDR2 SQIVND (reference sequence). This CDR3 has 13 amino acids. CDR3 sequence: CASSIVQEETQYF. DNA for the CDR3: TGTGCCAGTAGTATAGTTCAGGAAGAGACCCAGTACTTC. The full variable domain, with the rest looked up from reference TRBV19 and TRBJ2-5, is DGGITQSPKYLFRKEGQNVTLSCEQNLNHDAMYWYRQDPGQGLRLIYYSQIVNDFQKGDIAEGYSVSREKKESFPLTVTSAQKNPTAFYLCASSIVQEETQYFGPGTRLLVL.

This clone was picked up one time. The chain carries TRBV7-7 and TRBJ2-3; D possibly uses TRBD1 or TRBD2 (5 bases each). V lost 0 bases to trimming and J lost 4 bases, with 8 bases between them. The CDR3 has 14 residues. The V gene's germline CDR1 is SSHAT and CDR2 FNYEAQ (reference sequence). CDR3 amino acids: CASSLALGADTQYF. CDR3 bases: TGTGCCAGCAGCTTAGCACTGGGGGCAGATACGCAGTATTTT.